The clone carrying this T cell receptor (beta chain) occurred a few times. Its antigen is still unknown. MiXCR, applied by TCRdb to the 5' RACE reads, yields one record per CDR3 protein. The repertoire consists of some 1,700,000 distinct CDR3 sequences, with about 32% occurring once and the leading ten covering about 0.3%. In germline, CDR1 is ENHRY, CDR2 SYGVKD. The CDR3 consists of 14 residues. The data were obtained in a study of identical twins. Study results and limitations: The models gave estimates that fell short of the out-of-frame TCR alpha sharing seen in monozygotic twins.

The chain recombines TRBV10-3 with TRBJ2-4; TRBD1 matches at 11 bases. The J call may be mistaken, given a closer DNA end match to TRBJ2-7. Sequenced material: cord blood. This receptor was identified in a newborn girl in good health. This chain's CDR3 is CAINPGQGAYEQYF. In DNA form, the CDR3 reads TGTGCCATCAATCCGGGACAGGGGGCCTACGAGCAGTACTTC.